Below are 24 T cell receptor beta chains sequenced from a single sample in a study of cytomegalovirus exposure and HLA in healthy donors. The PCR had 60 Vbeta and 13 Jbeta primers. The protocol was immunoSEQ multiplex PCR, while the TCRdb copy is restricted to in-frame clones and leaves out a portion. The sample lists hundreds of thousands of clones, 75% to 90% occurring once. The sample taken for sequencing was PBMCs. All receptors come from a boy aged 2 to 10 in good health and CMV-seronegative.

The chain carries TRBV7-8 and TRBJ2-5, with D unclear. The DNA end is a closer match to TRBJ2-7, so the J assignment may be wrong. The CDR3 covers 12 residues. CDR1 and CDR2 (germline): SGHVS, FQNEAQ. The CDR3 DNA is TGTGCCAGCAGCTTAGGGTCCTACGAGCAGTACTTC. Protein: CASSLGSYEQYF.

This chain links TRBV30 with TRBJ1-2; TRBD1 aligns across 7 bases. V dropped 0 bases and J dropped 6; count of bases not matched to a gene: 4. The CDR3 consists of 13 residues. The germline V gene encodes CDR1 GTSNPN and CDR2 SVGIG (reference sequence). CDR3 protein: CAWSVQGYHGYTF. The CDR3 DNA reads TGTGCCTGGAGTGTACAGGGGTACCATGGCTACACCTTC.

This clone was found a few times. In nucleotides, the CDR3 is TGTGCCAGCAGCGGAACAGGTATTGGCAATCAGCCCCAGCATTTT. This sequence encodes CASSGTGIGNQPQHF. This chain uses TRBV2 with TRBJ1-5; tentative D call: TRBD1 (5 bases). The CDR3 is made up of 15 amino acids. Germline V gene sequence: CDR1 SNHLY, CDR2 FYNNEI. The V and J ends lost 6 bases and 2 bases respectively, with 14 bases between them.

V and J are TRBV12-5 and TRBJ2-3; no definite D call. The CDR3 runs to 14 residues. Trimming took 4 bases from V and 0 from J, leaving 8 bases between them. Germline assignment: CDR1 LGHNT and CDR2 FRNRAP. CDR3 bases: TGTGCTAGTGGTTGGGCAACTAGCACAGATACGCAGTATTTT. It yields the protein CASGWATSTDTQYF.

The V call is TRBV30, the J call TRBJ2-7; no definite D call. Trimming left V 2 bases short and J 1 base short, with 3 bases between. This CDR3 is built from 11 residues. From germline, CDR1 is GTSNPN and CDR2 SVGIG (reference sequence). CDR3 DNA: TGTGCCTGGAGTCTATCCTACGAGCAGTACTTC. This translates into CAWSLSYEQYF.

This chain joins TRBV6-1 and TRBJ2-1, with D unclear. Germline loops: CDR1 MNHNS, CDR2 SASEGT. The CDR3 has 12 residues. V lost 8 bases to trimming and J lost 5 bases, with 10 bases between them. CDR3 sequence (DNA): TGTGCCAGCGCGACATTAAACAATGAGCAGTTCTTC. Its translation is CASATLNNEQFF.

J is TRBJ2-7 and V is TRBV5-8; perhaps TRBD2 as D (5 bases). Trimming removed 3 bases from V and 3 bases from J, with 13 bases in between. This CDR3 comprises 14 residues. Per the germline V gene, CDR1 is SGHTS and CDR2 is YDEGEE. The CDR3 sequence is CASSWPGLGYEQYF. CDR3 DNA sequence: TGTGCCAGCAGCTGGCCAGGACTGGGCTACGAGCAGTACTTC.

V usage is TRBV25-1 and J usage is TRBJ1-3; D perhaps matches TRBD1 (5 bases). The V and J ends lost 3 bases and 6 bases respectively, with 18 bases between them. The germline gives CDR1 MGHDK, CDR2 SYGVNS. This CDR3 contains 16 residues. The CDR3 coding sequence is TGTGCCAGCAGTGATTTTGGGCGGGGGGAGCAAAACACCATATATTTT. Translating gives CASSDFGRGEQNTIYF.

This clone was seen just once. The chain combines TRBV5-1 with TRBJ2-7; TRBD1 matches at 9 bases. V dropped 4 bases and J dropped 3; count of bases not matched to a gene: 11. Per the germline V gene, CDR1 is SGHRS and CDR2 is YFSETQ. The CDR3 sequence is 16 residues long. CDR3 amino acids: CASSPRDREGYYEQYF. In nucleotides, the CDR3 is TGCGCCAGCAGCCCCCGGGACAGGGAGGGGTACTACGAGCAGTACTTC.

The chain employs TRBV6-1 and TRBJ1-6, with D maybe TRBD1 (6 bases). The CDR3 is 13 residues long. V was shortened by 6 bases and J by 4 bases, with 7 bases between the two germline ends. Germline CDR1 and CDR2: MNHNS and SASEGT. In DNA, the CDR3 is TGTGCCAGCAGAGGACAGTATAATTCACCCCTCCACTTT. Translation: CASRGQYNSPLHF.

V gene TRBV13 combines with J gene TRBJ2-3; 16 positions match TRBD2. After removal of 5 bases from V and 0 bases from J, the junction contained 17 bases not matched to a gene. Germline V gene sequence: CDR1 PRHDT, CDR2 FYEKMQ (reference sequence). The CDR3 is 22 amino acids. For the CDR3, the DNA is TGTGCCAGCAGCCCTCCTGGGACTAGCGGGGGGGGAAGTACATCTAGCACAGATACGCAGTATTTT. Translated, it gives CASSPPGTSGGGSTSSTDTQYF.

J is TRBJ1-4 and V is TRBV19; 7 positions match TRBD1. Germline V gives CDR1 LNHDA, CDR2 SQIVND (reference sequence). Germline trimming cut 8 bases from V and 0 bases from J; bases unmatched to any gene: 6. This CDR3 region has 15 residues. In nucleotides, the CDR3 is TGTGCCAGTCGGACAGGCCCTGCAACTAATGAAAAACTGTTTTTT. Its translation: CASRTGPATNEKLFF.

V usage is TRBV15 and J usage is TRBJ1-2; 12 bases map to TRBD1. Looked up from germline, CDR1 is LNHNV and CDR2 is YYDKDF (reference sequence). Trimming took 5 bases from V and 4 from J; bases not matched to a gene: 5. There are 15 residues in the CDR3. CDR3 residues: CATSLGTGGRYGYTF. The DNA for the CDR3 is TGTGCCACCAGCCTCGGGACAGGGGGCCGCTATGGCTACACCTTC.

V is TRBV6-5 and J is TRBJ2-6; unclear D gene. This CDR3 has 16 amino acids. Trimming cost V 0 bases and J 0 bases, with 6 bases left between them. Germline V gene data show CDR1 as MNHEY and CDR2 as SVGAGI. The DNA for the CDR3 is TGTGCCAGCAGTTACTCGTACAGCTCTGGGGCCAACGTCCTGACTTTC. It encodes CASSYSYSSGANVLTF.

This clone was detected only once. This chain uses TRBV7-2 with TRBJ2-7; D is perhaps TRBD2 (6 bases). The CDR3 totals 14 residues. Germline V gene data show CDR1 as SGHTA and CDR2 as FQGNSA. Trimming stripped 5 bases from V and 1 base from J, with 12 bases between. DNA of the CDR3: TGTGCCAGCAGCCTGGCCGGGGGATCCTACGAGCAGTACTTC. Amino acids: CASSLAGGSYEQYF.

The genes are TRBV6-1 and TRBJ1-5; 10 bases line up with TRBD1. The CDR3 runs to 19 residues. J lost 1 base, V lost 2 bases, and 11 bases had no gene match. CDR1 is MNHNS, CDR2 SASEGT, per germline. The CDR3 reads CASSEPRDRGVFSNQPQHF. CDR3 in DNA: TGTGCCAGCAGTGAACCCCGGGACAGGGGAGTTTTCAGCAATCAGCCCCAGCATTTT.

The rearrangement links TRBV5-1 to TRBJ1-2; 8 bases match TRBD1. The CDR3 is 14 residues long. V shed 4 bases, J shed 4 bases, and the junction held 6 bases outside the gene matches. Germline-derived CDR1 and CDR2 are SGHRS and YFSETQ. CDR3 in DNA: TGCGCCAGCAGCCCTGGGACAGGTTCCTATGGCTACACCTTC. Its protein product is CASSPGTGSYGYTF. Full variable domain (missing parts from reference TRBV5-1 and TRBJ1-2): KAGVTQTPRYLIKTRGQQVTLSCSPISGHRSVSWYQQTPGQGLQFLFEYFSETQRNKGNFPGRFSGRQFSNSRSEMNVSTLELGDSALYLCASSPGTGSYGYTFGSGTRLTVV.

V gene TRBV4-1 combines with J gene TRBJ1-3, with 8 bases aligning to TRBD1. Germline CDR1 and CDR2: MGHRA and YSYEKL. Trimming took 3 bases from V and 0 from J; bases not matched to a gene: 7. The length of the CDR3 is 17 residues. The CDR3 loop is CASSHTTGALSGNTIYF. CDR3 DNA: TGCGCCAGCAGCCACACGACAGGGGCCCTCTCTGGAAACACCATATATTTT.

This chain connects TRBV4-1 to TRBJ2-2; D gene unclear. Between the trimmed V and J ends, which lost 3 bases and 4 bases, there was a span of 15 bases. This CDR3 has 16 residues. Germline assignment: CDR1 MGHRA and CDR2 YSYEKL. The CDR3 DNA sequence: TGCGCCAGCAGCCACCTCACACCCCATGGCACCGGGGAGCTGTTTTTT. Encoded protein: CASSHLTPHGTGELFF.

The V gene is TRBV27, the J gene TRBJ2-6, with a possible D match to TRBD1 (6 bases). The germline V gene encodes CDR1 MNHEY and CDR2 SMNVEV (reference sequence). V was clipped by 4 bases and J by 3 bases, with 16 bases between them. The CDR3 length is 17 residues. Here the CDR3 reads CASSSGQGSSGANVLTF. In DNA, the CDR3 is TGTGCCAGCAGTTCGGGGCAGGGGAGCAGTGGGGCCAACGTCCTGACTTTC. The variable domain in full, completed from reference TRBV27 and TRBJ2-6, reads EAQVTQNPRYLITVTGKKLTVTCSQNMNHEYMSWYRQDPGLGLRQIYYSMNVEVTDKGDVPEGYKVSRKEKRNFPLILESPSPNQTSLYFCASSSGQGSSGANVLTFGAGSRLTVL.

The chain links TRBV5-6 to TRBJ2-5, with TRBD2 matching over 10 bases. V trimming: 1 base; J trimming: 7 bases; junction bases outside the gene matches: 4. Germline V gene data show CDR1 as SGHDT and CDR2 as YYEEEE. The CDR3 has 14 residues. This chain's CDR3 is CASSLPSGRLTQYF. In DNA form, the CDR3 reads TGTGCCAGCAGCTTGCCTAGCGGGAGATTGACCCAGTACTTC. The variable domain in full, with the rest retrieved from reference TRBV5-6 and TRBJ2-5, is DAGVTQSPTHLIKTRGQQVTLRCSPKSGHDTVSWYQQALGQGPQFIFQYYEEEERQRGNFPDRFSGHQFPNYSSELNVNALLLGDSALYLCASSLPSGRLTQYFGPGTRLLVL.

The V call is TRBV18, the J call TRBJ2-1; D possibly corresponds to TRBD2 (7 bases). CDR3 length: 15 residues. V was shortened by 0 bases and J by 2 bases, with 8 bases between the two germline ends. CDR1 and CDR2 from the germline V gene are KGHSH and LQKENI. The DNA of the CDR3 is TGTGCCAGCTCACCACCGGGGGGGCCCTACAATGAGCAGTTCTTC. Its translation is CASSPPGGPYNEQFF.

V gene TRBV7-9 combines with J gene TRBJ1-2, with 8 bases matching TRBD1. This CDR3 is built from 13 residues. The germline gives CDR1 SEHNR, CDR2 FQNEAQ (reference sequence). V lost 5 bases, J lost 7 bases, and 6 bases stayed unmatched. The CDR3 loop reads CASSSQGAGGYTF. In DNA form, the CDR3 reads TGTGCCAGCAGCAGTCAGGGGGCTGGTGGCTACACCTTC.

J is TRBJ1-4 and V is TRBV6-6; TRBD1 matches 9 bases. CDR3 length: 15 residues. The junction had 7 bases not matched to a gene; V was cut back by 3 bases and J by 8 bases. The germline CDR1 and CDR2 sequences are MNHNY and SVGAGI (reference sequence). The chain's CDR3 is CASSYMGQGGEKLFF. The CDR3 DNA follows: TGTGCCAGCAGTTATATGGGACAGGGAGGCGAAAAACTGTTTTTT.